Listed below are T cell receptor beta chains from one sample, sequenced in a study of T cell responses to AZD1222 COVID-19 vaccine. The assay was immunoSEQ multiplex PCR, and TCRdb's table has in-frame clones only and misses some. The data contain about 150,000 clones, under 95% of them singletons. The sample consisted of peripheral blood, taken on day 0 of AZD1222 vaccination. Receptors were obtained from an adult in good health. The CDR3 runs from the conserved cysteine through the conserved F or W. D genes are given only for firm matches. Part of the rows lack a size; the others show once, few, many or a class for expanded clones.

clone_size d_call j_call v_call cdr3_nt cdr3_aa
- - TRBJ2-1 TRBV15 TGTGCCACCAGCCCGCCCCGGCTCAGCTCCTACAATGAGCAGTTCTTC CATSPPRLSSYNEQFF
- TRBD1 TRBJ1-2 TRBV7-9 TGTGCCAGCAGCCAGGAGAGGGGGCGACGGAATGGCTACACCTTC CASSQERGRRNGYTF
once - TRBJ1-1 TRBV3-1/TRBV3-2 TGTGCCAGCAGCCCAGGGGCACTACTGAACACTGAAGCTTTCTTT CASSPGALLNTEAFF
- - TRBJ2-2 TRBV12-5 TGTGCTAGTGGTTTTGGGGCCCTGAACACCGGGGAGCTGTTTTTT CASGFGALNTGELFF
- - TRBJ1-2 TRBV11-2 TGTGCCAGCAGCTTAATCCAGGGGCATAGTCGGGGCCCCTATGGCTACACCTTC CASSLIQGHSRGPYGYTF
- TRBD1 TRBJ1-4 TRBV7-8 TGTGCCAGCAGCCCACGTCCCGGGACAGGGGACAAACTGTTTTTT CASSPRPGTGDKLFF
- - TRBJ1-5 TRBV12-3/TRBV12-4 TGTGCCAGCAGTTTCGGGAGTAATCAGCCCCAGCATTTT CASSFGSNQPQHF
- - TRBJ2-1 TRBV9 TGTGCCAGCAGCCCAGGCAACAATGAGCAGTTCTTC CASSPGNNEQFF
- TRBD1 TRBJ1-5 TRBV10-3 TGTGCCACCTCTCCCTCCGGGACAGCCGATCAGCCCCAGCATTTT CATSPSGTADQPQHF
- TRBD1 TRBJ2-5 TRBV4-1 TGCGCCAGCAGCCAATCACCGGGACAGGTCCAAGAGACCCAGTACTTC CASSQSPGQVQETQYF
- - TRBJ2-7 TRBV3-1/TRBV3-2 TGTGCCAGCAGCGTCGGGGATTCCTACGAGCAGTACTTC CASSVGDSYEQYF
- TRBD1 TRBJ2-5 TRBV4-3 TGCGCCAGCAGCCAGGAGGGGACAGGGGTGGAAGAGACCCAGTACTTC CASSQEGTGVEETQYF
- - TRBJ2-6 TRBV27 TGTGCCAGCAGTTTACAAGGGCAGGGTGGGGCCAACGTCCTGACTTTC CASSLQGQGGANVLTF
- - TRBJ1-4 TRBV5-1 TGCGCCAGCAGCTTGGTGGCAGGGGTAACTAATGAAAAACTGTTTTTT CASSLVAGVTNEKLFF
- - TRBJ2-5 TRBV5-1 TGCGCCAGCAGCTTGGGTGGTGTGGTGGGGGCCGGGACCCAGTACTTC CASSLGGVVGAGTQYF
- - TRBJ1-1 TRBV11-1 TGTGCCAGCAGCCCTCTTGACAGGAGGAGCACTGAAGCTTTCTTT CASSPLDRRSTEAFF
- TRBD1 TRBJ1-2 TRBV19 TGTGCCAGTAGTATTCCAGGGGGACCCTATGGCTACACCTTC CASSIPGGPYGYTF
- - TRBJ2-1 TRBV20-1 TGCAGTGCTAGTTCCGGTTGGGGGAATGAGCAGTTCTTC CSASSGWGNEQFF
- - TRBJ1-1 TRBV6-5 TGTGCCAGCTCGGGGGGACGGAACACTGAAGCTTTCTTT CASSGGRNTEAFF
medium-sized TRBD1 TRBJ1-2 TRBV5-4 TGTGCCAGCAGCGCAGCCGGGACAGGGCGTGATGGGACCTTC CASSAAGTGRDGTF
- TRBD1 TRBJ1-2 TRBV29-1 TGCAGCGTTGAACCAAACGGGGAAGGGGGCGGCTACACCTTC CSVEPNGEGGGYTF
- - TRBJ2-5 TRBV5-1 TGCGCCAGCAGCTTGGACCCGGGGTTGGAGACCCAGTACTTC CASSLDPGLETQYF
- TRBD1 TRBJ1-3 TRBV28 TGTGCCAGCACGGGACAGGGGGCCCGGAAGACTGGAAACACCATATATTTT CASTGQGARKTGNTIYF
- TRBD1 TRBJ1-2 TRBV9 TGTGCCAGCAGCGGGGGACAGGGGCTAGTCTACACCTTC CASSGGQGLVYTF
- - TRBJ2-1 TRBV5-1 TGCGCCAGCAGCTTCAGGGACCCCCAAGCTGAGCAGTTCTTC CASSFRDPQAEQFF
few TRBD1 TRBJ2-3 TRBV7-7 TGTGCTAGCAGCCCCGGGACAGGGGGGACAGATACGCAGTATTTT CASSPGTGGTDTQYF
- TRBD2 TRBJ2-3 TRBV5-1 TGCGCCAGCAGCCCTATAGCGGGGGGGCCGGGCACAGATACGCAGTATTTT CASSPIAGGPGTDTQYF
- - TRBJ1-5 TRBV5-1 TGCGCCAGCCGGGAGGCCACGCATCAGCCCCAGCATTTT CASREATHQPQHF
few - TRBJ2-3 TRBV29-1 TGCAGCGTTCTGTCTCGGATTGGCACAGATACGCAGTATTTT CSVLSRIGTDTQYF
- - TRBJ2-3 TRBV7-3 TGTGCCAGCAGCCACACAGATACGCAGTATTTT CASSHTDTQYF
- TRBD2 TRBJ2-7 TRBV27 TGTGCCAGCAGTTTCGAGGCGGGACTAGCGGGAGATCGTGGCGAGCAGTACTTC CASSFEAGLAGDRGEQYF
- - TRBJ2-3 TRBV5-1 TGCGCCAGCAGCTTGTTTAGTAACGATTTATTAGGGGGAACAGATACGCAGTATTTT CASSLFSNDLLGGTDTQYF
- TRBD1 TRBJ2-3 TRBV30 TGTGCCTGGAGTGTCAGGCAGGGGGCCTCAGATACGCAGTATTTT CAWSVRQGASDTQYF